Following are 28 T cell receptor beta chains from one sample sequenced in a study of blood T cell repertoires in COVID-19. The data were produced by immunoSEQ multiplex PCR, yet TCRdb's version contains in-frame clones alone and is incomplete. This repertoire shows 100,000 to 150,000 clones, roughly 80% found once; its top ten account for 25%. The sequenced material came from peripheral blood. Receptor source: a human donor in a cohort sampled during active COVID-19.

CDR3: CASSTGLAGVDTQYF. The DNA of the CDR3 is TGTGCCAGCAGCACGGGACTAGCGGGAGTAGATACGCAGTATTTT. The chain joins TRBV7-3 to TRBJ2-3; 14 bases agree with TRBD2. V shed 5 bases and J 5 bases; nucleotides not matched to a gene: 3. Per the germline V gene, CDR1 is SGHTA and CDR2 is FQGTGA. The CDR3 runs to 15 residues.

A single count supports this clone. This sequence joins TRBV5-4 and TRBJ2-3, with D tentatively TRBD2 (6 bases). The V end was cut by 4 bases, the J end by 6 bases, with 18 bases between. The CDR3 covers 15 residues. Germline V gene lookup returns CDR1 SGHNT and CDR2 YYREEE (reference sequence). The CDR3 loop reads CASSAGTAAGDTQYF. The CDR3 nucleotides are TGTGCCAGCAGCGCCGGGACCGCGGCGGGGGATACGCAGTATTTT.

V gene TRBV7-2 combines with J gene TRBJ2-7, with D uncertain. Germline loops: CDR1 SGHTA, CDR2 FQGNSA. Trimming cost V 1 base and J 0 bases, with 16 bases left between them. The CDR3 is made up of 17 amino acids. The CDR3 DNA reads TGTGCCAGCAGCTTAGGAGGATGGCCCCAGAGCTCCTACGAGCAGTACTTC. Its protein product is CASSLGGWPQSSYEQYF.

V and J are TRBV5-4 and TRBJ2-7; TRBD2 agrees at 15 bases. CDR1 SGHNT and CDR2 YYREEE come from the germline V gene (reference sequence). The CDR3 totals 17 residues. V trimming: 4 bases; J trimming: 0 bases; junction bases outside the gene matches: 5. CDR3 nucleotide sequence: TGTGCCAGCAGCGGAGGACTAGCGGGGGGGAGCTCCTACGAGCAGTACTTC. Translation gives CASSGGLAGGSSYEQYF.

This chain joins TRBV4-3 and TRBJ2-7; 7 nucleotides line up with TRBD1. Germline CDR1 and CDR2: LGHNA and YSLEER. V trimming: 3 bases; J trimming: 2 bases; junction bases outside the gene matches: 10. This CDR3 is 16 amino acids long. CDR3 protein: CASSHQHRGSPYEQYF. The DNA of the CDR3 is TGCGCCAGCAGCCATCAGCACAGGGGTTCCCCCTACGAGCAGTACTTC.

The chain joins TRBV28 to TRBJ2-1, with TRBD1 identical over 12 bases. The germline CDR1 and CDR2 sequences are MDHEN and SYDVKM. The CDR3 has 16 amino acids. Germline trimming cut 5 bases from V and 1 base from J; bases unmatched to any gene: 3. The CDR3 region is CASSQGQGASYNEQFF. CDR3 in DNA: TGTGCCAGCAGTCAGGGACAGGGGGCTTCCTACAATGAGCAGTTCTTC.

The sample holds a few counts of this clone. V and J are TRBV5-4 and TRBJ1-1; 7 nucleotides line up with TRBD1. V was pared by 5 bases and J by 1 base, with 5 bases of the junction left unmatched. Germline V lookup: CDR1 SGHNT, CDR2 YYREEE (reference sequence). The CDR3 totals 14 residues. DNA for the CDR3: TGTGCCAGCAGGCAGGACAGGCAGAACACTGAAGCTTTCTTT. Translation gives CASRQDRQNTEAFF.

CDR3: CASSLGAGAEQFF. The CDR3, as DNA: TGTGCCAGCAGCTTAGGGGCGGGCGCTGAGCAGTTCTTC. The chain combines TRBV7-2 with TRBJ2-1; maybe TRBD2 (5 bases). The CDR3 is 13 residues long. CDR1 is SGHTA and CDR2 is FQGNSA in the germline V gene. V was pared by 1 base and J by 9 bases, with 10 bases between.

This clone was observed a single time. The genes are TRBV12-3 or TRBV12-4 and TRBJ1-2, with 8 positions matching TRBD1. V was pared by 5 bases and J by 10 bases, with 9 bases of the junction left unmatched. The CDR3 covers 13 residues. The CDR3 is CASSPDRGSLYTF. CDR3 nucleotides: TGTGCCAGCAGTCCCGACAGGGGCTCCCTCTACACCTTC.

The rearrangement links TRBV14 to TRBJ2-3, with D hard to call. This CDR3 is built from 16 residues. Germline-derived CDR1 and CDR2 are SGHDN and FVKESK. The V end lost 0 bases, the J end lost 2 bases, and 12 bases lay between the germline ends. CDR3 in DNA: TGTGCCAGCAGCCAAGATCCCGGCAGACTCACAGATACGCAGTATTTT. Its translation: CASSQDPGRLTDTQYF. The full variable domain, with the rest looked up from reference TRBV14 and TRBJ2-3, is EAGVTQFPSHSVIEKGQTVTLRCDPISGHDNLYWYRRVMGKEIKFLLHFVKESKQDESGMPNNRFLAERTGGTYSTLKVQPAELEDSGVYFCASSQDPGRLTDTQYFGPGTRLTVL.

The V gene is TRBV19, the J gene TRBJ1-5, with D maybe TRBD1 (5 bases). This CDR3 is 15 amino acids long. The V end lost 3 bases, the J end lost 7 bases, and 16 bases lay between the germline ends. The germline gives CDR1 LNHDA, CDR2 SQIVND (reference sequence). The chain's CDR3 is CASSISGGGGQPQHF. CDR3 nucleotide sequence: TGTGCCAGTAGTATTAGTGGGGGGGGAGGACAGCCCCAGCATTTT.

The chain has TRBV5-1 and TRBJ2-5, with TRBD1 matching 12 bases. The CDR3 consists of 17 residues. CDR1 SGHRS and CDR2 YFSETQ come from the germline V gene. Trimming took 2 bases from V and 5 from J; bases not matched to a gene: 10. CDR3: CASSLLTTGTGGETQYF. Here the CDR3 DNA reads TGCGCCAGCAGCTTACTTACAACCGGGACAGGGGGCGAGACCCAGTACTTC.

In nucleotides, the CDR3 is TGTGCCAGCAGCGTCCAGGGGCAAAGCACAGATACGCAGTATTTT. Translated, it gives CASSVQGQSTDTQYF. The chain couples TRBV9 to TRBJ2-3; D may be TRBD1 (6 bases). This CDR3 is 15 amino acids long. V was shortened by 2 bases and J by 0 bases, with 10 bases between the two germline ends. Germline values: CDR1 SGDLS, CDR2 YYNGEE. Complete variable domain (other parts from reference TRBV9 and TRBJ2-3): DSGVTQTPKHLITATGQRVTLRCSPRSGDLSVYWYQQSLDQGLQFLIQYYNGEERAKGNILERFSAQQFPDLHSELNLSSLELGDSALYFCASSVQGQSTDTQYFGPGTRLTVL.

This clone was found once. This rearrangement joins TRBV9 to TRBJ2-3, with D tentatively TRBD1 (6 bases). V gave up 0 bases and J gave up 0 bases, with 11 bases separating them. The CDR3 is made up of 16 amino acids. Germline assignment: CDR1 SGDLS and CDR2 YYNGEE. CDR3 sequence: CASSVAGHISTDTQYF. CDR3 bases: TGTGCCAGCAGCGTAGCGGGACACATTAGCACAGATACGCAGTATTTT.

This clone occurred a few times. The V gene is TRBV9, the J gene TRBJ1-2, with 9 bases that match TRBD1. Germline V gene data show CDR1 as SGDLS and CDR2 as YYNGEE. V shed 4 bases and J 7 bases; nucleotides not matched to a gene: 5. The CDR3 is made up of 13 amino acids. The CDR3 region has the DNA TGTGCCAGCAGCAATGGACAGGGGCTTGGCTACACCTTC. Its protein is CASSNGQGLGYTF.

This clone was found once. J is TRBJ2-5 and V is TRBV2, with 7 bases fitting TRBD1. The CDR3 length is 17 residues. CDR1 SNHLY and CDR2 FYNNEI come from the germline V gene. V gave up 4 bases and J gave up 5 bases; unmatched junction bases: 16. CDR3 DNA: TGTGCCAGCAGTGCAGACCGAATTGGGACAGCCCCGGAGACCCAGTACTTC. Translating gives CASSADRIGTAPETQYF.

J is TRBJ1-5 and V is TRBV7-8; no clear D. The germline CDR1 and CDR2 sequences are SGHVS and FQNEAQ. V was pared by 2 bases and J by 1 base, with 18 bases between. The CDR3 is made up of 18 amino acids. The CDR3 protein is CASSLSRGGSRSNQPQHF. CDR3 in DNA: TGTGCCAGCAGCTTATCGCGTGGAGGGAGTAGAAGCAATCAGCCCCAGCATTTT.

V and J are TRBV11-3 and TRBJ2-1; tentative D call: TRBD2 (6 bases). Germline V gives CDR1 SGHNT, CDR2 YENEEA. Trimming took 5 bases from V and 8 from J, leaving 16 bases between them. CDR3 length: 14 residues. The CDR3 protein is CASSPGRTGDEQFF. The CDR3 DNA follows: TGTGCCAGCAGCCCGGGACGTACGGGGGATGAGCAGTTCTTC.

V usage is TRBV6-5 and J usage is TRBJ1-2, with D perhaps TRBD1 (5 bases). This CDR3 is built from 13 residues. V shed 6 bases and J shed 6 bases, with 14 bases lying between them. Per the germline V gene, CDR1 is MNHEY and CDR2 is SVGAGI. CDR3 nucleotides: TGTGCCAGCAGCCGACAAGCAGGGAATGGCTACACCTTC. As protein: CASSRQAGNGYTF.

This clone was detected a few times. In nucleotides, the CDR3 is TGTGCCAGCAGTAATTTGGCGGAAACCTACAATGAGCAGTTCTTC. Translating gives CASSNLAETYNEQFF. The rearrangement links TRBV6-2 or TRBV6-3 to TRBJ2-1; D unresolved. V dropped 5 bases and J dropped 2 bases, with 13 bases sitting between them. This CDR3 is built from 15 residues. Germline V gene data show CDR1 as MNHEY and CDR2 as SVGEGT.

The chain joins TRBV11-2 to TRBJ2-2; D unclear. Looked up from germline, CDR1 is SGHAT and CDR2 is FQNNGV. V gave up 1 base and J gave up 4 bases, with 4 bases separating them. This CDR3 contains 13 residues. The CDR3 DNA reads TGTGCCAGCAGCTTAGGAGGCACCGGGGAGCTGTTTTTT. This encodes CASSLGGTGELFF.

This clone was observed a single time. The V and J genes are TRBV7-2 and TRBJ2-4; tentatively, D is TRBD1 (5 bases). From germline, CDR1 is SGHTA and CDR2 FQGNSA. The CDR3 contains 14 residues. V lost 5 bases and J 2 bases, leaving 10 bases between the germline ends. The CDR3 coding sequence is TGTGCCAGCAGCGCGACAGAGCCCAAAAACATTCAGTACTTC. Translating gives CASSATEPKNIQYF.

This clone was observed a few times. The V call is TRBV5-6, the J call TRBJ1-2; D remains unclear. The CDR3 runs 12 residues. The germline CDR1 and CDR2 sequences are SGHDT and YYEEEE. The ends were cut back, 0 bases at V and 5 bases at J, with 5 bases in the middle. The CDR3: CASSLVTYGYTF. CDR3 DNA sequence: TGTGCCAGCAGCTTGGTTACATATGGCTACACCTTC.

The chain joins TRBV15 to TRBJ1-2; 12 bases match TRBD1. Trimming at V came to 0 bases and at J to 0 bases, leaving 8 bases not matched to a gene. Germline values: CDR1 LNHNV, CDR2 YYDKDF (reference sequence). The CDR3 runs 19 residues. CDR3 nucleotides: TGTGCCACCAGCAGAGACCTACCGGGACAGGGGGCCTCTAACTATGGCTACACCTTC. This sequence encodes CATSRDLPGQGASNYGYTF.

The gene calls are TRBV7-2 and TRBJ1-2; D uncertain. CDR1 is SGHTA, CDR2 FQGNSA, per germline. Trimming cost V 1 base and J 5 bases, with 11 bases left between them. This CDR3 comprises 14 residues. CDR3 DNA sequence: TGTGCCAGCAGCTTAGAGCGTTTTAATTATGGCTACACCTTC. This gives the protein CASSLERFNYGYTF.

This clone appeared once. DNA of the CDR3: TGTGCCAGCAGTCTCACAACCGGGACAGGGTTTCGAGGCACTGAAGCTTTCTTT. This encodes CASSLTTGTGFRGTEAFF. This sequence joins TRBV6-2 or TRBV6-3 and TRBJ1-1, with 9 bases identical to TRBD1. The CDR3 loop spans 18 amino acids. V dropped 5 bases and J dropped 4; count of bases not matched to a gene: 17. Germline values: CDR1 MNHEY, CDR2 SVGEGT.

This clone was found a few times. This rearrangement joins TRBV11-2 to TRBJ2-4; the D gene is possibly TRBD2 (6 bases). Trimming stripped 5 bases from V and 0 bases from J, with 11 bases between. CDR1 is SGHAT and CDR2 is FQNNGV in the germline V gene. This CDR3 is 15 amino acids long. This CDR3 is CASSRQAGAKNIQYF. The CDR3 bases are TGTGCCAGCAGCCGTCAAGCGGGAGCCAAAAACATTCAGTACTTC.

V gene TRBV7-9 combines with J gene TRBJ1-1; D uncertain. Germline V lookup: CDR1 SEHNR, CDR2 FQNEAQ (reference sequence). CDR3 length equals 15 residues. Trimming pared 6 bases from V and 1 base from J, leaving 15 bases between. The CDR3: CASSRREGGNTEAFF. DNA of the CDR3: TGTGCCAGCAGTCGTAGGGAGGGAGGGAACACTGAAGCTTTCTTT.